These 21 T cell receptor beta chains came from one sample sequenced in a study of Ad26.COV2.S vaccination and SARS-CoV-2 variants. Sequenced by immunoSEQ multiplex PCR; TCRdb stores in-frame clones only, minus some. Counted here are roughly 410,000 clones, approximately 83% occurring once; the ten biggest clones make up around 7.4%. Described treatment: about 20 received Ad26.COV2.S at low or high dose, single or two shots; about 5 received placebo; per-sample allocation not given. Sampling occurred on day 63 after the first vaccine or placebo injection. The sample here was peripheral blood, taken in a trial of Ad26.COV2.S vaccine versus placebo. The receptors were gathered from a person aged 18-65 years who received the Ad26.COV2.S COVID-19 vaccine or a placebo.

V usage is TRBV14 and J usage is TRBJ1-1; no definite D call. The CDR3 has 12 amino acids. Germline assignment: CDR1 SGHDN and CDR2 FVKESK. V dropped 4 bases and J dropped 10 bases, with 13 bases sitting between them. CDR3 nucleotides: TGTGCCAGCAGCCTCGGACGGTGGGCAGCTTTCTTT. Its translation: CASSLGRWAAFF.

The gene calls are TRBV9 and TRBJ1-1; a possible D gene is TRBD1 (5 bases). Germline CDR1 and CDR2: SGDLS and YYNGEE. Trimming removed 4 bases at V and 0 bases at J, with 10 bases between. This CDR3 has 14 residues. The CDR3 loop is CASSSGQLNTEAFF. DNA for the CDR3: TGTGCCAGCAGCTCGGGGCAGCTGAACACTGAAGCTTTCTTT.

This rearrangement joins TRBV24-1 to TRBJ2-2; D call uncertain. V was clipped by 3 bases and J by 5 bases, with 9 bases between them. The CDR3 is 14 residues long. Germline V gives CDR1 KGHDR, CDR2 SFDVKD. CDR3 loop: CATSDPPPTGELFF. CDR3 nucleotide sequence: TGTGCCACCAGTGATCCCCCCCCGACCGGGGAGCTGTTTTTT.

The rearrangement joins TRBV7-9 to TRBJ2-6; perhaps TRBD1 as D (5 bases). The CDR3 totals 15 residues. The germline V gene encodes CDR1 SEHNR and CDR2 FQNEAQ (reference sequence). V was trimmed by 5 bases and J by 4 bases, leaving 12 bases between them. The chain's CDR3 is CASSPPQGGANVLTF. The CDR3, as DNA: TGTGCCAGCAGCCCACCCCAGGGCGGGGCCAACGTCCTGACTTTC.

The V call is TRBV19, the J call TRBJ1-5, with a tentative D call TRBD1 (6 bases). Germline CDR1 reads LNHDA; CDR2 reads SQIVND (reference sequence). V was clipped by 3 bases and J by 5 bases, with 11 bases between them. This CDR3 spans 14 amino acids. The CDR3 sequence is CASSMGGADQPQHF. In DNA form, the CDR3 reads TGTGCCAGTAGTATGGGGGGGGCCGATCAGCCCCAGCATTTT.

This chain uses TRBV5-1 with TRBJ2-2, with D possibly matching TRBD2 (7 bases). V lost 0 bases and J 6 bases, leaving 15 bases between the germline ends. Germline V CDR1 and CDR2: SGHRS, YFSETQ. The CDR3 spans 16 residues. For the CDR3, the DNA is TGCGCCAGCAGCTTGGTCTGGGGGGGCGCGGCCGGGGAGCTGTTTTTT. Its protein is CASSLVWGGAAGELFF.

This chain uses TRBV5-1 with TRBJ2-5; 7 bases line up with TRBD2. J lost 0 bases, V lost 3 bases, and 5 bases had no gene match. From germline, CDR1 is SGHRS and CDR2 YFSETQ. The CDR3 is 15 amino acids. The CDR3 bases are TGCGCCAGCAGCTCCTTTAGCGGGCACCAAGAGACCCAGTACTTC. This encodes CASSSFSGHQETQYF. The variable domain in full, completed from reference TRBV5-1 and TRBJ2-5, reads KAGVTQTPRYLIKTRGQQVTLSCSPISGHRSVSWYQQTPGQGLQFLFEYFSETQRNKGNFPGRFSGRQFSNSRSEMNVSTLELGDSALYLCASSSFSGHQETQYFGPGTRLLVL.

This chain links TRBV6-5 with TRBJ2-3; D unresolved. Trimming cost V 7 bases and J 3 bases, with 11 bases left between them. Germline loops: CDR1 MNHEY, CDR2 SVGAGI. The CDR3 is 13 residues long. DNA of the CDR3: TGTGCCAGCAAGAATGACCCGACAGATACGCAGTATTTT. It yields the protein CASKNDPTDTQYF.

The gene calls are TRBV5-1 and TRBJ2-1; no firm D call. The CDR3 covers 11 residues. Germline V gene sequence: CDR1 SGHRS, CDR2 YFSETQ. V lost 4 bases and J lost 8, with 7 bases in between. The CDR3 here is CASSVAYEQFF. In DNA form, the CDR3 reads TGCGCCAGCAGCGTAGCATATGAGCAGTTCTTC.

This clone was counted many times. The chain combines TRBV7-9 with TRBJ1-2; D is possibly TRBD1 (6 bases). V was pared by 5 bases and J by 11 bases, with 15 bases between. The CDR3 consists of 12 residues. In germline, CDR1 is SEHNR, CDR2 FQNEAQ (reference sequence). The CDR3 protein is CASSQDSSVYTF. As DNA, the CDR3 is TGTGCCAGCAGCCAGGACAGTTCAGTTTACACCTTC.

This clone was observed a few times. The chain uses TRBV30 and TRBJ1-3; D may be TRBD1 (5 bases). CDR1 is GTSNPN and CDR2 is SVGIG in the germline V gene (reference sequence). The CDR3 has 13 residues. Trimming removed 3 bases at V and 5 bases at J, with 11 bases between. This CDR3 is CAWSGTDRNTIYF. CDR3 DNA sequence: TGTGCCTGGAGCGGGACGGACCGAAACACCATATATTTT.

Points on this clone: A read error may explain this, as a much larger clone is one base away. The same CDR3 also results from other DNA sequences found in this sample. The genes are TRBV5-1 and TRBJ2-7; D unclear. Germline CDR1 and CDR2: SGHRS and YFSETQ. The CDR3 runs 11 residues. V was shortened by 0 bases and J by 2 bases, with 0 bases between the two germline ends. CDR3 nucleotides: TGCGCCAGCAGCTTGGCCTACGAGCAGTACTTC. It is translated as CASSLAYEQYF. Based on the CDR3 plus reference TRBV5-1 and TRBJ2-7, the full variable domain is KAGVTQTPRYLIKTRGQQVTLSCSPISGHRSVSWYQQTPGQGLQFLFEYFSETQRNKGNFPGRFSGRQFSNSRSEMNVSTLELGDSALYLCASSLAYEQYFGPGTRLTVT.

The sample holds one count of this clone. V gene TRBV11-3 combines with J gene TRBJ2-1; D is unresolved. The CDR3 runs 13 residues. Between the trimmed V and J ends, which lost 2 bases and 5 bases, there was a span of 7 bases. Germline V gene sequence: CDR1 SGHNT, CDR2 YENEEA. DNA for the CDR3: TGTGCCAGCAGCTTAAACCCCGACAATGAGCAGTTCTTC. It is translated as CASSLNPDNEQFF.

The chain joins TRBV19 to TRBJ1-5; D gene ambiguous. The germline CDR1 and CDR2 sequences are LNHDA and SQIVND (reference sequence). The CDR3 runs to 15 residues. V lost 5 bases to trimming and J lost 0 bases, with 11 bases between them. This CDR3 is CASSRRGDSNQPQHF. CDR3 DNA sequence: TGTGCCAGTAGTCGCCGCGGGGATAGCAATCAGCCCCAGCATTTT.

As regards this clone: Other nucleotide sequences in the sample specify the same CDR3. The CDR3 sequence: CASSYPGYTF. For the CDR3, the DNA is TGTGCCAGCAGTTACCCCGGCTACACCTTC. This chain joins TRBV6-2 or TRBV6-3 and TRBJ1-2; D is unclear. CDR3 length: 10 amino acids. Germline V gene data show CDR1 as MNHEY and CDR2 as SVGEGT. Trimming took 2 bases from V and 8 from J, leaving 3 bases between them.

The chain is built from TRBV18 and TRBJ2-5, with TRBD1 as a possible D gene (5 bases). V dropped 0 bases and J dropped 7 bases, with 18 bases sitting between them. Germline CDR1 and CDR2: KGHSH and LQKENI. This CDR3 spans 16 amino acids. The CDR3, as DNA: TGTGCCAGCTCACCACCCCCCCCCAAGGGGTGGGGGACCCAGTACTTC. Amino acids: CASSPPPPKGWGTQYF.

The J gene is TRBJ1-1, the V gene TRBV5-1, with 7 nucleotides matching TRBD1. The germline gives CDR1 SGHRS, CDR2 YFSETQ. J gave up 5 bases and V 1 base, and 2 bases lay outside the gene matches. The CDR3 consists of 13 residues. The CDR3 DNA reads TGCGCCAGCAGCTTGACAGGGGCGACTGAAGCTTTCTTT. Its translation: CASSLTGATEAFF. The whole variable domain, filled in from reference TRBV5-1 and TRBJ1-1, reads KAGVTQTPRYLIKTRGQQVTLSCSPISGHRSVSWYQQTPGQGLQFLFEYFSETQRNKGNFPGRFSGRQFSNSRSEMNVSTLELGDSALYLCASSLTGATEAFFGQGTRLTVV.

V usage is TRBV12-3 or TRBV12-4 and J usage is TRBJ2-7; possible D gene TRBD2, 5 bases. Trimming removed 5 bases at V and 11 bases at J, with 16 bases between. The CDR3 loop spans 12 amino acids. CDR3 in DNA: TGTGCCAGCAGTACTAGTAACGTGGGCAAGTACTTC. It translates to CASSTSNVGKYF.

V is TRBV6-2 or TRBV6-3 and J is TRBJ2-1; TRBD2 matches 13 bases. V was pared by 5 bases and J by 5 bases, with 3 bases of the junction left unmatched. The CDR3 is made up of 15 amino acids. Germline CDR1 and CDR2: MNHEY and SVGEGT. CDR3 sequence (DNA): TGTGCCAGCAGTCCACTAGCGGGAGGGCACAATGAGCAGTTCTTC. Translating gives CASSPLAGGHNEQFF.

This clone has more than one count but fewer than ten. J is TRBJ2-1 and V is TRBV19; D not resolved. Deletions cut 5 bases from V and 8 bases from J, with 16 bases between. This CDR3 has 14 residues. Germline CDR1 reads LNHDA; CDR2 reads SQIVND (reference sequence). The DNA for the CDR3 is TGTGCCAGTAGTCCCAGAGTTAGTGGCGATGAGCAGTTCTTC. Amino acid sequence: CASSPRVSGDEQFF.

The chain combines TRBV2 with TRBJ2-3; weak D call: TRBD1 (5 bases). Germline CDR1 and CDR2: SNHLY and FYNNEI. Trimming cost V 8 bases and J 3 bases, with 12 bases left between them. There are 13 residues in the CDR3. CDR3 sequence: CASLKDNTDTQYF. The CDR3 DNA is TGTGCCAGCTTGAAGGACAATACAGATACGCAGTATTTT.